This T cell receptor beta chain was sequenced for a study of beta chain features in type 1 diabetes (dated by TCRdb to between 2018 and 2020). Notes on the research overall: Mean age, gender distribution, total cell number and subset yield did not differ between patients and healthy donors. A total of around 110,000,000 sorted cells were examined across all samples, and RNA yield correlated strongly with the number of cells per subset. In the study, TCRB repertoires of sorted circulating CD4+ T cell subsets from recently diagnosed type 1 diabetes patients were compared with those of matched healthy donors. Naive and central memory subsets were obtained from all 28 donors, but regulatory and stem cell-like memory subsets were isolated from only 8 patients and 8 healthy donors.

Beyond this particular receptor, the publication reports: Patients with type 1 diabetes made fewer insertions and deleted more nucleotides at VDJ recombination sites, implying thymic rearrangement abnormalities. Sequencing cDNA rather than genomic DNA could over-represent highly expressing activated cells, although activation and CD3 levels did not differ between groups. PCR may preferentially amplify shorter templates, but because patient and control samples were amplified and corrected together, any resulting skew would affect both groups equally. Type 1 diabetes patients showed a moderate but significant shortening of TCRB CDR3 length in all four CD4+ subsets. The naive, central memory and regulatory TCRB repertoires appeared to resemble one another more closely among patients than among healthy donors. Because small numbers of individuals were included in the HLA sub-analyses, any influence of HLA type on TCRB rearrangement was left unresolved.

Each donor gave one peripheral blood draw, about 110 mL on average, collected into heparinised tubes. Using a panel that included CD45RO, CCR7, CD25, CD127, CD95 and CD27, naive, central memory, regulatory and stem cell-like memory CD4+ T cells were sorted on a BD FACSAria II. A purity above 98% was achieved for all sorted populations. PBMCs were separated immediately by Lymphoprep density gradient centrifugation and were stained directly, without being cultured. Samples were stained and sorted in pairs, with one healthy donor and one patient per experiment, so that batch effects were minimized. This clone has only a few counts. Its antigen target is currently unknown. Base qualities are not recorded, but no much larger clone differs from it by a single base. All of the isolated RNA was reverse transcribed with the High Capacity cDNA Reverse Transcription Kit, so expressed TCRB transcripts were sequenced. Deep immunoSEQ sequencing was performed on naive, central memory and regulatory T cell samples, with an average of approximately 3.9 million total reads per sample. After sorted cells were lysed in RLT buffer, RNA was extracted with DNase-treated RNeasy Micro or Mini kits, with the choice depending on cell number. To prevent cross-contamination, each cell subset was processed individually, whereas patient and healthy donor samples were processed jointly. The immunoSEQ multiplex PCR was used to amplify TCRB sequences from cDNA, generating 87-bp fragments that spanned the CDR3 region. Sequencing of the amplicons was performed on the Illumina HiSeq platform. As for how the authors treated the data: PCR bias was corrected computationally using synthetic template baselines, and reads within Hamming distance 2 were collapsed, with unmergeable singletons discarded. Reads were aligned against IMGT to assign V, D and J genes, CDR3 length and insertions or deletions at six rearrangement sites. Within each subset, clonotype counts were normalized to sorted cell number, and only after that were true diversity and Gini coefficients computed with the tcR R package. The overlap coefficient, calculated on TCRB nucleotide sequences, was used to quantify repertoire sharing. As a proxy for the pre-selection repertoire, out-of-frame TCRB sequences from naive cells were analyzed. As stored in TCRdb, this immuneACCESS dataset retains in-frame rearrangements with V and J assigned. A fraction of the clones does not appear; measured against another copy, unresolved V genes explain less than half of the discrepancy, and the remainder lacks a known reason. D and trimming were read from the DNA, whereas the V and J calls and clone size are those reported in that table. The sample has hundreds of thousands of clones on record, roughly a sixth of them singletons. The leading ten clones occupy about 0.086% of the sample.

The CDR1 and CDR2 encoded by the germline V gene are SNHLY and FYNNEI. The CDR3 sequence holds 16 residues, the cysteine and phenylalanine included. The only DNA kept is the CDR3, 48 bases in frame from the first base. The junction carries 15 bases between V and J, which are trimmed by 4 bases and 0 bases respectively. The TCR was taken from a man younger than 35 in good health. Recombination linked TRBV2 to TRBJ1-1; tentative D gene TRBD1, with 5 bases matching. Sequencing was carried out using naive CD4+ T cells from blood. The meaning of the sample's cell subset or site label: true naive CD4+ T cells. The nucleotide sequence is TGTGCCAGCAGTGGGGAGGGACGAGGAATGAACACTGAAGCTTTCTTT. It codes for CASSGEGRGMNTEAFF.